Sequencing of this T cell receptor (beta chain) was carried out in a study of blood T cell repertoires in COVID-19 (dated by TCRdb to about 2020). Context from the whole study: The collaborator samples originated in the United States, Italy and Spain and spanned the acute and convalescent phases of COVID-19. The dataset comprised deeply sampled blood TCRbeta repertoires from subjects exposed to, actively infected with, or recovered from COVID-19. The material from the prospective study consisted of cDNA or gDNA derived from T cells, B-cell-depleted T cells, or PBMCs. A de-identified subject ID, COVID-19 status, age in years and sex were almost always included in the sample metadata. The samples were drawn from two sources: the first 160 participants of the ongoing ImmuneRACE study, and 1,200 or so subjects contributed by 6 global collaborators. The repertoires were made available in a free public database intended to serve as a resource for research on the immune response to SARS-CoV-2. Where available, HLA class I and class II types were obtained from metadata supplied by the sample provider rather than from assay-based typing. Summary of the overall study and its limitations: The quantity of clinical and demographic metadata differed by source and by participant and was supplied without curation.

The immunoSEQ Assay, a bias-controlled multiplex PCR, was used to amplify TCRbeta CDR3 regions from genomic DNA. The study's processing was this. The number of nucleated cells in each sample was estimated from the amplification of reference gene primers within the assay. To quantify the absolute abundance of each unique TCRbeta CDR3 rearrangement, sequence reads were collapsed and filtered. For each sample, productive Simpson clonality was calculated as the square root of Simpson's diversity index over productive rearrangements. TCRdb's version of the immuneACCESS table is confined to in-frame rearrangements and falls short of the full clone set. An unresolved V gene accounts for under half of the shortfall where checked; the remainder is of unknown origin. V, J and clone size were drawn from that table, and D and trimming were deduced from the DNA. The sample profile shows some 120,000 clones; 70% to 90% of them were found once. The top ten hold 7.5% to 8% of the sample.

The collaborating institutions used their own protocols to collect whole blood in K2EDTA tubes. For TCRbeta analysis, collaborator samples were shipped as frozen whole blood, as isolated PBMCs, or as DNA extracted from either sample type. After removal of 0 bases from V and 1 base from J, the junction retains 4 bases not matched to a gene. From the cysteine through the phenylalanine, the CDR3 covers 16 amino acids. Only the CDR3 part of the read is kept: 48 bases, read in frame from the first base. CDR1 and CDR2, looked up from the germline V gene, are SGHDT and YYEEEE. Points on this clone: Its antigen is not yet known. No base-level quality is on record; no much larger clone is a single base apart.

The clonotype originates from a man aged 45-60 years with acute or convalescent COVID-19. Sequenced sample: peripheral blood. Rearrangement joined TRBV5-6 to TRBJ2-7; TRBD2 lines up with 10 middle nucleotides. The bases read TGTGCCAGCAGCTTGGCGCTAGCGGGAGCATCCTACGAGCAGTACTTC. Its translation is CASSLALAGASYEQYF.